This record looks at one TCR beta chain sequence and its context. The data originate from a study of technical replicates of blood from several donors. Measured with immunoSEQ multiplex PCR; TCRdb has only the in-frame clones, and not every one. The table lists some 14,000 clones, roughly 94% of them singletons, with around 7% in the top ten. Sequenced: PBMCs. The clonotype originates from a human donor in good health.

The CDR3 bases are TGTGCCAGCAGTGAGGGACAGACCCACTATGGCTACACCTTC. It encodes CASSEGQTHYGYTF. The genes are TRBV2 and TRBJ1-2; 7 bases match TRBD1. J was trimmed by 3 bases and V by 3 bases; bases with no gene match: 4. This CDR3 has 14 amino acids. Germline CDR1 SNHLY, CDR2 FYNNEI.